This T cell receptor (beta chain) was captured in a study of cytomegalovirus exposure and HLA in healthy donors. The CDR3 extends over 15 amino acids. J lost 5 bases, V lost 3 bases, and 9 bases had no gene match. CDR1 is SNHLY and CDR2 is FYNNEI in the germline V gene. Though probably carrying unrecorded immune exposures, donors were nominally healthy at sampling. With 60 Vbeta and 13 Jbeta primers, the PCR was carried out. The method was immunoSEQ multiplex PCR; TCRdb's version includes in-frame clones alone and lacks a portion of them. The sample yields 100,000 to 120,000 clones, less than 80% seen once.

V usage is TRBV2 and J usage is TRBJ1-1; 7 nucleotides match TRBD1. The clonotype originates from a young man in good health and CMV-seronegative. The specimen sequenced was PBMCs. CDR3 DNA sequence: TGTGCCAGCAGTGAGTCGAGGGGGCGGCGAACTGAAGCTTTCTTT. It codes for CASSESRGRRTEAFF.